These T cell receptor beta chains were read from a single sample in a study of T cells in Graves' hyperthyroidism and ophthalmopathy. TCRdb called the multiplex PCR reads again in MiXCR, with one record for every CDR3 protein. The table shows hundreds of thousands of distinct CDR3 sequences, with about two fifths occurring only once. Sequenced sample: blood. The receptors were gathered from a man aged 18 to 30 with Graves' hyperthyroidism. Each CDR3 is given with its conserved first and last residue. D genes are given only for firm matches. Size is stated for part of the rows, as once, few or many counts, or as a class when the clone is expanded.

J: TRBJ2-3
D: TRBD1
size: once
V: TRBV29-1
CDR3: CSGISGGQGGPDTQYF
DNA: TGCAGCGGAATTTCCGGGGGACAGGGGGGACCAGATACGCAGTATTTT

J: TRBJ1-1
D: NA
size: few
V: TRBV12-3/TRBV12-4
CDR3: CASRIRGGGEAFF
DNA: TGTGCCAGCAGGATAAGGGGGGGCGGCGAAGCTTTCTTT

J: TRBJ2-7
D: NA
size: few
V: TRBV20-1
CDR3: CSARSPGATYEQYF
DNA: TGCAGTGCTAGATCCCCCGGAGCAACCTACGAGCAGTACTTC

J: TRBJ1-2
D: NA
size: NA
V: TRBV15
CDR3: CATSSVKEGGYGYTF
DNA: TGTGCCACCAGCAGCGTTAAAGAGGGAGGTTATGGCTACACCTTC

J: TRBJ1-2
D: NA
size: NA
V: TRBV2
CDR3: CASRDGGAGYGYTF
DNA: TGTGCCAGCAGGGATGGGGGCGCCGGCTATGGCTACACCTTC

J: TRBJ1-6
D: NA
size: many
V: TRBV2
CDR3: CASSEEAGRINSPLHF
DNA: TGTGCCAGCAGTGAAGAGGCGGGGAGGATTAATTCACCCCTCCACTTT

J: TRBJ1-1
D: NA
size: NA
V: TRBV20-1
CDR3: CSAMTVKLNTEAFF
DNA: TGCAGTGCTATGACGGTAAAGTTGAACACTGAAGCTTTCTTT

J: TRBJ1-2
D: NA
size: NA
V: TRBV19
CDR3: CASSGADLYGYTF
DNA: TGTGCCAGTTCAGGGGCCGACCTCTATGGCTACACCTTC

J: TRBJ1-2
D: TRBD1
size: few
V: TRBV5-1
CDR3: CASSPERTGLGYTF
DNA: TGCGCCAGCAGCCCGGAAAGGACAGGGCTTGGCTACACCTTC

J: TRBJ1-1
D: NA
size: few
V: TRBV7-8
CDR3: CASSQDPGAEGAFF
DNA: TGCGCCAGCAGCCAAGATCCGGGGGCGGAGGGAGCTTTCTTT

J: TRBJ1-5
D: NA
size: NA
V: TRBV6-1
CDR3: CASSRGDPGQPQHF
DNA: TGTGCCAGCTCACGAGGGGATCCGGGCCAGCCCCAGCATTTT

J: TRBJ2-5
D: TRBD1
size: NA
V: TRBV20-1
CDR3: CSASAPGQKEETQYF
DNA: TGCAGTGCTAGTGCACCGGGACAGAAAGAAGAGACCCAGTACTTC

J: TRBJ2-7
D: NA
size: many
V: TRBV19
CDR3: CASSLKGGSYEQYF
DNA: TGTGCCAGTAGTTTGAAGGGAGGCTCCTACGAGCAGTACTTC

J: TRBJ1-1
D: NA
size: many
V: TRBV2
CDR3: CASSEAGDTEAFF
DNA: TGTGCCAGCAGTGAAGCCGGAGACACTGAAGCTTTCTTT

J: TRBJ2-1
D: NA
size: NA
V: TRBV7-9
CDR3: CASSSTVNEQFF
DNA: TGTGCCAGCAGCTCAACGGTAAATGAGCAGTTCTTC

J: TRBJ2-5
D: NA
size: NA
V: TRBV3-1
CDR3: CASSQYGTQYF
DNA: TGTGCCAGCAGCCAGTACGGGACCCAGTACTTC

J: TRBJ1-2
D: NA
size: few
V: TRBV4-1
CDR3: CASSQVPTYSYGYTF
DNA: TGCGCCAGCAGCCAAGTACCGACATACTCCTATGGCTACACCTTC

J: TRBJ1-5
D: NA
size: many
V: TRBV29-1
CDR3: CSVGADSNQPQHF
DNA: TGCAGCGTGGGGGCGGACAGCAATCAGCCCCAGCATTTT

J: TRBJ1-5
D: NA
size: NA
V: TRBV20-1
CDR3: CSASTGSKTVSNQPQHF
DNA: TGCAGTGCTAGTACGGGCTCTAAGACAGTTAGCAATCAGCCCCAGCATTTT

J: TRBJ2-5
D: NA
size: few
V: TRBV5-8
CDR3: CASSGGQGMGQETQYF
DNA: TGTGCCAGCAGCGGGGGACAAGGGATGGGACAAGAGACCCAGTACTTC

J: TRBJ2-6
D: NA
size: many
V: TRBV7-2
CDR3: CASSLVSSGANVLTF
DNA: TGTGCCAGCAGCTTAGTGAGCTCTGGGGCCAACGTCCTGACTTTC

J: TRBJ2-1
D: NA
size: NA
V: TRBV7-7
CDR3: CASSPSRGLPGGEQFF
DNA: TGTGCTAGCAGCCCGAGCCGGGGTTTGCCCGGGGGTGAGCAGTTCTTC

J: TRBJ2-2
D: NA
size: NA
V: TRBV29-1
CDR3: CSVESPGELFF
DNA: TGCAGCGTTGAAAGCCCCGGGGAGCTGTTTTTT

J: TRBJ2-7
D: NA
size: NA
V: TRBV4-1
CDR3: CASSQEAGYEQYF
DNA: TGCGCCAGCAGCCAAGAAGCAGGCTACGAGCAGTACTTC

J: TRBJ1-5
D: NA
size: NA
V: TRBV5-5
CDR3: CASSQRTVRGNQPQHF
DNA: TGTGCCAGCAGTCAGCGGACAGTTAGAGGCAATCAGCCCCAGCATTTT

J: TRBJ1-5
D: TRBD1
size: NA
V: TRBV7-9
CDR3: CASSNPGTGVQPQHF
DNA: TGTGCCAGCAGTAACCCCGGGACAGGGGTTCAGCCCCAGCATTTT

J: TRBJ2-2
D: TRBD2
size: few
V: TRBV12-3/TRBV12-4
CDR3: CASKTSGGDGELFF
DNA: TGTGCCAGCAAGACTAGCGGGGGAGACGGGGAGCTGTTTTTT